This T cell receptor beta chain comes out of a study of blood T cell repertoires in COVID-19. Turning to the study itself: Acute and convalescent COVID-19 specimens originated in the United States, Italy and Spain. Nucleic acid was either cDNA or gDNA, and it came from T cells, B-cell-depleted T cells, or PBMCs.

Clones were sequenced by immunoSEQ multiplex PCR, and TCRdb holds only the in-frame ones, with some missing. The profile shows fewer than 90,000 clones, roughly 89% of them singletons. Trimming cost V 3 bases and J 4 bases; bases outside gene matches: 5. Germline V gene lookup returns CDR1 GTSNPN and CDR2 SVGIG (reference sequence). The CDR3 runs 13 residues. Input material: peripheral blood. The chain recombines TRBV30 with TRBJ2-5; 7 bases agree with TRBD1. The receptor was derived from a man aged 25 to 40 with acute or convalescent COVID-19. For the CDR3, the DNA is TGTGCCTGGAGGAATACAGGGGTAGAGACCCAGTACTTC. Its translation: CAWRNTGVETQYF.